This TCR beta chain is from a study of technical replicates of blood from several donors. This CDR3 is built from 16 residues. Deletions cut 1 base from V and 1 base from J, with 11 bases between. Germline V gives CDR1 SGHVS, CDR2 FQNEAQ. The assay was immunoSEQ multiplex PCR, and TCRdb's table has in-frame clones only and misses some. This table has around 84,000 clones, 95% to 98% appearing once. The sample taken for sequencing was T cells isolated from PBMCs. V and J are TRBV7-8 and TRBJ1-5; possibly TRBD1 for D (6 bases). The clonotype originates from a human donor in good health. The chain's CDR3 is CASSLEPGESNQPQHF. In DNA form, the CDR3 reads TGTGCCAGCAGCTTAGAGCCAGGGGAAAGCAATCAGCCCCAGCATTTT.